The 13 T cell receptor beta chains below were found in one sample sequenced in a study of T cells in Graves' hyperthyroidism and ophthalmopathy. Amplification yielded TCR beta CDR3 regions, with RNA transcripts as the source. First-round RT-PCR targeting the TCR CDR3 was performed with the HTBI primer set. MiXCR, applied by TCRdb to the multiplex PCR reads, yields one record per CDR3 protein. In the table there are 800,000 or so distinct CDR3 sequences, roughly 40% of which are singletons. Sequenced sample: blood. These receptor sequences come from a man aged 18 to 30 with Graves' hyperthyroidism.

This clonotype was seen ten or more times. The chain links TRBV29-1 to TRBJ1-4, with TRBD1 as a possible D gene (6 bases). Germline CDR1 is SQVTM and CDR2 is ANQGSEA. This CDR3 has 13 residues. Trimming removed 4 bases at V and 5 bases at J, with 11 bases between. The CDR3 loop reads CSVVDSLNEKLFF. Here the CDR3 DNA reads TGCAGCGTTGTGGACAGCTTAAATGAAAAACTGTTTTTT.

This clonotype showed up many times. V gene TRBV7-2 combines with J gene TRBJ2-5; D remains ambiguous. The germline V gene encodes CDR1 SGHTA and CDR2 FQGNSA. The CDR3 spans 13 residues. V lost 5 bases and J 5 bases, leaving 12 bases between the germline ends. CDR3: CASSRNLGETQYF. The CDR3 region has the DNA TGTGCCAGCAGCCGGAACCTGGGGGAGACCCAGTACTTC. Using reference TRBV7-2 and TRBJ2-5 for the parts outside the CDR3, the full variable domain is GAGVSQSPSNKVTEKGKDVELRCDPISGHTALYWYRQSLGQGLEFLIYFQGNSAPDKSGLPSDRFSAERTGGSVSTLTIQRTQQEDSAVYLCASSRNLGETQYFGPGTRLLVL.

The CDR3 sequence: CASNPKGPGAYEQYF. DNA of the CDR3: TGTGCCAGCAATCCAAAGGGACCCGGGGCGTACGAGCAGTACTTC. J is TRBJ2-7 and V is TRBV6-5, with D perhaps assigned TRBD1 or TRBD2 (5 bases each). The CDR3 runs to 15 residues. Germline lookup yields CDR1 MNHEY and CDR2 SVGAGI. Trimming pared 7 bases from V and 4 bases from J, leaving 20 bases between.

Worth noting for this clonotype: It is likely a read error, because the conserved phenylalanine at the end of the CDR3 is missing. V usage is TRBV10-3 and J usage is TRBJ2-7; D might be TRBD1 or TRBD2, each matching 5 bases. This CDR3 is built from 14 residues. CDR1 ENHRY and CDR2 SYGVKD come from the germline V gene. Trimming removed 10 bases at V and 5 bases at J, with 21 bases between. In DNA, the CDR3 is TGTGCCAGCAAGGGGAGAGGGAGTAGCGACGAGCAGTACCTC. It specifies CASKGRGSSDEQYL.

This clonotype was counted only a few times. In DNA, the CDR3 is TGTGCCAGCAGGCCCCGGGACGGTAATAATTCACCCCTCCACTTT. Translating gives CASRPRDGNNSPLHF. This sequence joins TRBV5-5 and TRBJ1-6, with D possibly being TRBD1 (5 bases). Germline-derived CDR1 and CDR2 are SGHKS and YYEKEE (reference sequence). The CDR3 has 15 amino acids. V lost 5 bases, J lost 5 bases, and 14 bases lay in between.

The V call is TRBV20-1, the J call TRBJ1-4; 9 bases map to TRBD1. The CDR3 is 15 residues long. Germline V gene data show CDR1 as DFQATT and CDR2 as SNEGSKA (reference sequence). Losses at the gene ends were 0 bases for V and 10 bases for J; bases not matched to a gene: 9. The CDR3: CSARDWTGEGGKLFF. CDR3 DNA sequence: TGCAGTGCTAGAGACTGGACAGGGGAAGGCGGAAAACTGTTTTTT.

In its sample, this clonotype was seen once. V is TRBV15 and J is TRBJ1-4; TRBD1 matches 8 bases. The CDR3 length is 17 residues. V lost 1 base and J lost 0; bases outside the gene matches: 4. Germline V CDR1 and CDR2: LNHNV, YYDKDF (reference sequence). In DNA, the CDR3 is TGTGCCACCAGCAGAGCGGGACAGGAGGCAACTAATGAAAAACTGTTTTTT. As protein: CATSRAGQEATNEKLFF.

The rearrangement joins TRBV15 to TRBJ1-4; no reliable D call. This CDR3 is built from 14 residues. Trimming pared 1 base from V and 8 bases from J, leaving 11 bases between. Germline V gene lookup returns CDR1 LNHNV and CDR2 YYDKDF (reference sequence). CDR3 residues: CATSRGSQGEKLFF. In nucleotides, the CDR3 is TGTGCCACCAGCAGAGGGTCGCAAGGCGAAAAACTGTTTTTT.

The chain has TRBV15 and TRBJ2-2; D not certain. The V end lost 3 bases, the J end lost 4 bases, and 24 bases lay between the germline ends. The CDR3 runs to 19 residues. Germline V gives CDR1 LNHNV, CDR2 YYDKDF (reference sequence). CDR3 in DNA: TGTGCCACCAGCAGGGACGACCACTACGCTCCCGCCATCACCGGGGAGCTGTTTTTT. This gives the protein CATSRDDHYAPAITGELFF.

This rearrangement joins TRBV12-3 or TRBV12-4 to TRBJ1-5; D uncertain. V was cut by 1 base and J by 0 bases, with 7 bases left in between. The CDR3 length is 15 residues. CDR3 sequence reads: CASSLGVNSNQPQHF. The DNA of the CDR3 is TGTGCCAGCAGTTTAGGGGTAAATAGCAATCAGCCCCAGCATTTT.

To note about this clonotype: A read error may be the cause here, since a much bigger clone is one base away. The chain links TRBV2 to TRBJ2-6, with D maybe TRBD1 (6 bases). Germline V gene data show CDR1 as SNHLY and CDR2 as FYNNEI. The CDR3 consists of 17 residues. The CDR3 region is CASSSDRQLSGTNVLTF. In DNA, the CDR3 is TGTGCCAGCAGTTCAGACAGGCAACTCTCTGGGACCAACGTCCTGACTTTC.

This clonotype was picked up many times. This chain joins TRBV29-1 and TRBJ1-1; 7 nucleotides align to TRBD1. Losses at the gene ends were 7 bases for V and 4 bases for J; bases not matched to a gene: 3. The CDR3 length is 11 residues. Germline CDR1 reads SQVTM; CDR2 reads ANQGSEA. CDR3 loop: CSGYRGTEAFF. DNA of the CDR3: TGCAGCGGATACAGGGGCACTGAAGCTTTCTTT.

In its sample, this clonotype was seen once. The chain combines TRBV2 with TRBJ1-1, with TRBD1 matching over 9 bases. The CDR3 loop spans 14 amino acids. Trimming cost V 7 bases and J 5 bases; bases outside gene matches: 8. CDR1 and CDR2 from the germline V gene are SNHLY and FYNNEI. CDR3 sequence reads: CASTPGTGLTEAFF. The CDR3 nucleotides are TGTGCCAGCACACCCGGGACAGGGTTGACTGAAGCTTTCTTT.